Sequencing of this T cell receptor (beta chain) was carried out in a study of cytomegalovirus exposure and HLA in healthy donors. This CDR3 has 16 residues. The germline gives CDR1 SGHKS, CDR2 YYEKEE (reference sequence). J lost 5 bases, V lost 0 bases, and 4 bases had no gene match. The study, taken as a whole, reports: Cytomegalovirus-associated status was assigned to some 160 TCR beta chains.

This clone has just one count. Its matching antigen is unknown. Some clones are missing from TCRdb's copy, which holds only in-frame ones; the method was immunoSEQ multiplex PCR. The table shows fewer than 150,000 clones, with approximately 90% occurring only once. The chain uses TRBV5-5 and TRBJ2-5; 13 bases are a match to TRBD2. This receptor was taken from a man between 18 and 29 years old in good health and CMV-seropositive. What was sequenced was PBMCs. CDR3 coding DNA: TGTGCCAGCAGCTTGGCGGGACTAGCGGGATCGGAGACCCAGTACTTC. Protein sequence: CASSLAGLAGSETQYF.